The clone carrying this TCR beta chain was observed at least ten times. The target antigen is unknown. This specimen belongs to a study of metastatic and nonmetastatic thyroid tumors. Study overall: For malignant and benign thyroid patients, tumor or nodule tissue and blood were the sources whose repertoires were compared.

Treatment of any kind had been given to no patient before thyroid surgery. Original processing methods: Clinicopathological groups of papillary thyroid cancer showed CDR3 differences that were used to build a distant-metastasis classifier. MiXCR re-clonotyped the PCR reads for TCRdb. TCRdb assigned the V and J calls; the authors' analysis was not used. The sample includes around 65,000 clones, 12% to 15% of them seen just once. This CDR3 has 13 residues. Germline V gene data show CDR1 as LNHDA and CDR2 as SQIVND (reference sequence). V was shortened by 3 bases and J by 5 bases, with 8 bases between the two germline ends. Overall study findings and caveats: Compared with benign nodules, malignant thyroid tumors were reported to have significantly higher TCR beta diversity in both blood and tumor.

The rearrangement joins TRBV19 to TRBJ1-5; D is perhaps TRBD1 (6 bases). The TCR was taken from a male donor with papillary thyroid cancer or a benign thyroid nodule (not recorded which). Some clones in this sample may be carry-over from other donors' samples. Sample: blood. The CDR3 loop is CASSINRDQPQHF. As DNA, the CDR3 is TGTGCCAGTAGTATTAACAGGGATCAGCCCCAGCATTTT.